These 32 T cell receptor beta chains were all obtained from the same sample, sequenced in a study of blood T cell repertoires in COVID-19. Some clones are missing from TCRdb's copy, which holds only in-frame ones; the method was immunoSEQ multiplex PCR. The profile covers around 70,000 clones, with around 83% appearing a single time and roughly two fifths taken by the ten largest. Specimen: peripheral blood. The source is a man at least 80 years old with acute or convalescent COVID-19.

The chain links TRBV19 to TRBJ1-5, with 7 bases fitting TRBD1. The CDR3 runs to 15 residues. Trimming removed 5 bases from V and 2 bases from J; junction bases left unmatched: 6. Germline V lookup: CDR1 LNHDA, CDR2 SQIVND (reference sequence). The CDR3 reads CASSEQGWGNQPQHF. CDR3 DNA sequence: TGTGCCAGTAGTGAACAGGGGTGGGGCAATCAGCCCCAGCATTTT.

This clone was seen a handful of times. The chain couples TRBV27 to TRBJ1-1; 8 nucleotides line up with TRBD1. V was pared by 0 bases and J by 2 bases, with 20 bases of the junction left unmatched. The CDR3 totals 21 residues. Germline V gives CDR1 MNHEY, CDR2 SMNVEV (reference sequence). CDR3 in amino acids: CASSLSPLLRGLRFGNTEAFF. CDR3 coding DNA: TGTGCCAGCAGTTTATCCCCTCTTCTCAGGGGGCTTCGATTCGGTAACACTGAAGCTTTCTTT.

The chain couples TRBV28 to TRBJ1-1; D might be TRBD1 (6 bases). This CDR3 spans 15 amino acids. Trimming removed 9 bases from V and 5 bases from J, with 22 bases in between. Germline values: CDR1 MDHEN, CDR2 SYDVKM. This chain's CDR3 is CASSPEKGVYTEAFF. CDR3 nucleotides: TGTGCCAGTTCCCCAGAGAAGGGGGTATATACTGAAGCTTTCTTT.

The rearrangement links TRBV3-1 (or the pseudogene TRBV3-2) to TRBJ2-7, with D tentatively TRBD1 (7 bases). CDR1 and CDR2 (germline): LGHDT, YNNKEL (reference sequence). Trimming stripped 4 bases from V and 0 bases from J, with 13 bases between. The CDR3 is 15 residues long. The CDR3 protein is CASSPQGGFSYEQYF. As DNA, the CDR3 is TGTGCCAGCAGCCCCCAGGGGGGATTCTCCTACGAGCAGTACTTC.

This clone has a handful of counts. The chain links TRBV24-1 to TRBJ2-2; maybe TRBD1 (5 bases). CDR3 length: 15 amino acids. V gave up 4 bases and J gave up 4 bases, with 12 bases separating them. Looked up from germline, CDR1 is KGHDR and CDR2 is SFDVKD. CDR3 sequence: CATSDPQGTTGELFF. In DNA form, the CDR3 reads TGTGCCACCAGTGACCCCCAGGGAACCACCGGGGAGCTGTTTTTT.

V gene TRBV19 combines with J gene TRBJ1-5; D is possibly TRBD1 (5 bases). Trimming cost V 4 bases and J 0 bases, with 10 bases left between them. The CDR3 covers 15 residues. CDR1 LNHDA and CDR2 SQIVND come from the germline V gene (reference sequence). The CDR3 loop is CASSRVGGSNQPQHF. Here the CDR3 DNA reads TGTGCCAGTAGTAGGGTCGGGGGTAGCAATCAGCCCCAGCATTTT.

The chain joins TRBV4-3 to TRBJ2-1, with D perhaps TRBD2 (6 bases). Germline CDR1 is LGHNA and CDR2 is YSLEER. The germline V and J ends were trimmed by 4 bases and 7 bases, with 26 bases remaining between them. The CDR3 totals 18 residues. The CDR3 DNA follows: TGCGCCAGCAGCCTACACCTCTCCGGGACTCCGAAGCCAAATGAGCAGTTCTTC. This translates into CASSLHLSGTPKPNEQFF.

V gene TRBV28 combines with J gene TRBJ2-7; TRBD1 aligns across 8 bases. Trimming removed 5 bases from V and 3 bases from J; junction bases left unmatched: 3. CDR1 and CDR2 from the germline V gene are MDHEN and SYDVKM. The CDR3 totals 13 residues. The chain's CDR3 is CASSPGQDYEQYF. CDR3 DNA: TGTGCCAGCAGTCCGGGACAGGACTACGAGCAGTACTTC.

V and J are TRBV5-8 and TRBJ1-1; D remains unclear. CDR3 size: 14 residues. Germline CDR1 and CDR2: SGHTS and YDEGEE. Trimming removed 1 base at V and 1 base at J, with 8 bases between. The CDR3 spells CASSLPGKNTEAFF. The CDR3 DNA reads as TGTGCCAGCAGCTTGCCGGGGAAGAACACTGAAGCTTTCTTT.

The V call is TRBV19, the J call TRBJ2-5; D gene ambiguous. Trimming left V 2 bases short and J 1 base short, with 8 bases between. This CDR3 is 14 amino acids long. CDR1 and CDR2 from the germline V gene are LNHDA and SQIVND (reference sequence). CDR3 nucleotide sequence: TGTGCCAGTAGTATATCTCCAGTCCAAGAGACCCAGTACTTC. This gives the protein CASSISPVQETQYF.

The V and J genes are TRBV27 and TRBJ2-5; 7 nucleotides align to TRBD2. Per the germline V gene, CDR1 is MNHEY and CDR2 is SMNVEV (reference sequence). V dropped 3 bases and J dropped 5; count of bases not matched to a gene: 9. CDR3 length: 15 amino acids. CDR3 in amino acids: CASSFQWLGGETQYF. The CDR3 nucleotides read TGTGCCAGCAGTTTCCAATGGTTGGGGGGGGAGACCCAGTACTTC.

In its sample, this clone was seen once. The chain links TRBV7-8 to TRBJ2-3, with 14 bases that match TRBD2. The J segment lost 3 bases and the V segment lost 1 base, leaving 3 bases of the junction unmatched. Germline V gives CDR1 SGHVS, CDR2 FQNEAQ. The CDR3 spans 17 residues. This CDR3 is CASSLVTSGGETDTQYF. The CDR3 DNA reads TGTGCCAGCAGCTTAGTGACTAGCGGGGGGGAGACAGATACGCAGTATTTT.

The chain carries TRBV28 and TRBJ1-5; 10 nucleotides agree with TRBD1. Germline V CDR1 and CDR2: MDHEN, SYDVKM. The V and J ends lost 7 bases and 7 bases, in that order; junction bases with no gene match: 7. The CDR3 has 14 residues. The CDR3 region is CASTMGQGRQPQHF. CDR3 in DNA: TGTGCCAGCACCATGGGACAGGGGAGACAGCCCCAGCATTTT.

This chain uses TRBV29-1 with TRBJ2-7; 8 nucleotides line up with TRBD2. V dropped 7 bases and J dropped 2; count of bases not matched to a gene: 10. Germline V gene lookup returns CDR1 SQVTM and CDR2 ANQGSEA. The CDR3 runs to 14 residues. The CDR3 protein is CSATERGPTYEQYF. The CDR3 DNA sequence: TGCAGCGCTACGGAGCGGGGGCCCACCTACGAGCAGTACTTC.

The V and J genes are TRBV28 and TRBJ1-5; D gene unclear. The CDR3 covers 13 residues. The V end lost 7 bases, the J end lost 3 bases, and 10 bases lay between the germline ends. Germline V gene sequence: CDR1 MDHEN, CDR2 SYDVKM. The CDR3 reads CASTTRSNQPQHF. For the CDR3, the DNA is TGTGCCAGCACTACCCGATCCAATCAGCCCCAGCATTTT.

The table lists this clone with a count of one. The chain carries TRBV6-5 and TRBJ1-2, with D hard to call. V lost 11 bases and J 4 bases, leaving 14 bases between the germline ends. Germline CDR1 and CDR2: MNHEY and SVGAGI. This CDR3 region has 12 residues. The CDR3 bases are TGTGCCTGCTGGGGAGGATCCTATGGCTACACCTTC. It specifies CACWGGSYGYTF.

The chain links TRBV19 to TRBJ2-3; 10 nucleotides agree with TRBD1. The J segment lost 0 bases and the V segment lost 5 bases, leaving 5 bases of the junction unmatched. The CDR3 length is 16 residues. CDR1 LNHDA and CDR2 SQIVND come from the germline V gene (reference sequence). The CDR3 DNA reads as TGTGCCAGTAGTCCCCGGACAGGGGGAAGCACAGATACGCAGTATTTT. This gives the protein CASSPRTGGSTDTQYF.

V gene TRBV7-9 combines with J gene TRBJ2-7; unclear D gene. The CDR3 has 13 amino acids. Germline V gives CDR1 SEHNR, CDR2 FQNEAQ (reference sequence). Trimming pared 4 bases from V and 2 bases from J, leaving 9 bases between. The CDR3 loop reads CASSSDTTYEQYF. The CDR3 nucleotides read TGTGCCAGCAGCTCCGACACCACCTACGAGCAGTACTTC.

In its sample, this clone was seen a few times. This sequence joins TRBV18 and TRBJ2-1, with D maybe TRBD2 (7 bases). With 0 bases removed from V and 9 bases from J, the gap between germline ends came to 18 bases. The CDR3 is made up of 16 amino acids. Germline loops: CDR1 KGHSH, CDR2 LQKENI. For the CDR3, the DNA is TGTGCCAGCTCACCACCAGGAAGCGGGACATTCGGTGAGCAGTTCTTC. It codes for CASSPPGSGTFGEQFF.

This sequence joins TRBV7-2 and TRBJ2-2; D may be TRBD2 (6 bases). This CDR3 region has 14 residues. V lost 5 bases and J lost 1, with 8 bases in between. Germline CDR1 and CDR2: SGHTA and FQGNSA. CDR3: CASSLSGNTGELFF. The CDR3 DNA reads TGTGCCAGCAGCCTTAGCGGGAACACCGGGGAGCTGTTTTTT.

The gene calls are TRBV9 and TRBJ2-2; D perhaps matches TRBD1 (6 bases). This CDR3 contains 15 residues. Per the germline V gene, CDR1 is SGDLS and CDR2 is YYNGEE. Trimming took 4 bases from V and 0 from J, leaving 10 bases between them. CDR3 sequence: CASSTRTANTGELFF. The CDR3 bases are TGTGCCAGCAGCACCCGGACAGCGAACACCGGGGAGCTGTTTTTT.

The J gene is TRBJ2-1, the V gene TRBV5-1; the match to TRBD2 covers 10 bases. Germline values: CDR1 SGHRS, CDR2 YFSETQ. The ends lost 9 bases at V and 4 bases at J; junction bases unmatched: 4. The CDR3 contains 13 residues. The CDR3 nucleotides read TGCGCCACCCGGGGACTAGCGTACAATGAGCAGTTCTTC. The encoded protein is CATRGLAYNEQFF.

This rearrangement joins TRBV7-2 to TRBJ2-7, with D possibly TRBD2 on 5 matching bases. V lost 1 base, J lost 7 bases, and 11 bases lay in between. Germline V CDR1 and CDR2: SGHTA, FQGNSA. The CDR3 sequence is 13 residues long. In DNA, the CDR3 is TGTGCCAGCAGCTTAGAGCCCCGCGGGGAGCAGTACTTC. Its translation: CASSLEPRGEQYF. The full variable domain, completed using reference TRBV7-2 and TRBJ2-7, is GAGVSQSPSNKVTEKGKDVELRCDPISGHTALYWYRQSLGQGLEFLIYFQGNSAPDKSGLPSDRFSAERTGGSVSTLTIQRTQQEDSAVYLCASSLEPRGEQYFGPGTRLTVT.

The count of this clone is one. The genes are TRBV27 and TRBJ1-1; 7 nucleotides match TRBD1. This CDR3 is built from 14 residues. V trimming: 4 bases; J trimming: 5 bases; junction bases outside the gene matches: 7. Germline V gene data show CDR1 as MNHEY and CDR2 as SMNVEV (reference sequence). CDR3 nucleotides: TGTGCCAGCAGTTCGGGACAGCGTAGAACTGAAGCTTTCTTT. Amino acids: CASSSGQRRTEAFF.

This clone was recorded at least ten times. The chain joins TRBV13 to TRBJ2-7, with 8 positions matching TRBD1. V was pared by 5 bases and J by 3 bases, with 9 bases of the junction left unmatched. The germline gives CDR1 PRHDT, CDR2 FYEKMQ (reference sequence). This CDR3 is built from 15 residues. CDR3 sequence reads: CASSRADRGGYEQYF. CDR3 coding DNA: TGTGCCAGCAGCAGAGCTGACAGGGGCGGCTACGAGCAGTACTTC.

The J gene is TRBJ2-1, the V gene TRBV5-1, with TRBD2 identical over 8 bases. The V and J ends lost 0 bases and 2 bases, in that order; junction bases with no gene match: 4. This CDR3 comprises 16 residues. CDR1 and CDR2 from the germline V gene are SGHRS and YFSETQ. CDR3: CASSLAGRVTYNEQFF. The CDR3 bases are TGCGCCAGCAGCTTGGCCGGGAGGGTAACCTACAATGAGCAGTTCTTC.

This chain connects TRBV5-1 to TRBJ1-2, with TRBD1 matching over 8 bases. Looked up from germline, CDR1 is SGHRS and CDR2 is YFSETQ. This CDR3 is built from 15 residues. With V trimmed by 0 bases and J by 2 bases, 3 bases remained unmatched. CDR3 DNA: TGCGCCAGCAGCTTGGTAACAGGGGGGAACTATGGCTACACCTTC. Protein product: CASSLVTGGNYGYTF. The full variable domain, with the rest looked up from reference TRBV5-1 and TRBJ1-2, is KAGVTQTPRYLIKTRGQQVTLSCSPISGHRSVSWYQQTPGQGLQFLFEYFSETQRNKGNFPGRFSGRQFSNSRSEMNVSTLELGDSALYLCASSLVTGGNYGYTFGSGTRLTVV.

The chain couples TRBV5-1 to TRBJ1-2; D gene unclear. The CDR3 extends over 15 amino acids. With 0 bases removed from V and 3 bases from J, the gap between germline ends came to 12 bases. Germline CDR1 is SGHRS and CDR2 is YFSETQ. The CDR3 protein is CASSLVGSGDYGYTF. CDR3 sequence (DNA): TGCGCCAGCAGCTTGGTGGGAAGCGGTGACTATGGCTACACCTTC.

This chain connects TRBV18 to TRBJ1-3, with 8 bases aligning to TRBD1. The CDR3 length is 16 residues. J lost 3 bases, V lost 6 bases, and 10 bases had no gene match. Germline loops: CDR1 KGHSH, CDR2 LQKENI. CDR3 in amino acids: CASSDSDRAFGNTIYF. The CDR3 DNA is TGTGCCAGCTCCGACTCGGACAGGGCGTTTGGAAACACCATATATTTT.

The chain has TRBV28 and TRBJ1-6, with 8 bases lining up with TRBD1. The J segment lost 11 bases and the V segment lost 7 bases, leaving 7 bases of the junction unmatched. CDR1 is MDHEN, CDR2 SYDVKM, per germline. The CDR3 has 13 amino acids. The CDR3 bases are TGTGCCAGCAACCCCGGACAGGGCACACCCCTCCACTTT. It specifies CASNPGQGTPLHF.

V gene TRBV27 combines with J gene TRBJ1-1; 7 bases fit TRBD1. The CDR3 has 13 amino acids. The germline CDR1 and CDR2 sequences are MNHEY and SMNVEV (reference sequence). The junction had 11 bases not matched to a gene; V was cut back by 5 bases and J by 11 bases. CDR3 nucleotides: TGTGCCAGCAGTGGTGAGGAGACAGGGTCGGCTTTCTTT. Amino acids: CASSGEETGSAFF.

The chain carries TRBV18 and TRBJ2-1; 7 bases align to TRBD1. The germline V gene encodes CDR1 KGHSH and CDR2 LQKENI. CDR3 length: 16 residues. V lost 6 bases to trimming and J lost 6 bases; unmatched junction nucleotides: 14. The CDR3 sequence is CASSPTETGRGNEQFF. Here the CDR3 DNA reads TGTGCCAGCTCTCCAACTGAGACAGGGCGAGGCAATGAGCAGTTCTTC.